One and the same sample provided the 5 T cell receptor beta chains below, sequenced in a study of spatial heterogeneity in lung cancer. Time point denoted: sample taken at primary tumor resection. Extraction of whole RNA from tumor, nontumor lung or frozen PBMC preceded unsorted sequencing. MiXCR, applied by TCRdb to the 5' RACE reads, yields one record per CDR3 protein. This sample has approximately 11,000 distinct CDR3 sequences, with roughly 4.3% found just once. The source was normal lung tissue next to the tumor, collected at surgery. The receptors here all came from a male donor with early-stage non-small cell lung cancer.

In its sample, this clonotype is medium-sized. The chain couples TRBV20-1 to TRBJ2-3, with 7 nucleotides matching TRBD2. J lost 6 bases, V lost 7 bases, and 13 bases had no gene match. CDR1 is DFQATT, CDR2 SNEGSKA, per germline (reference sequence). The CDR3 length is 14 residues. CDR3 sequence: CSGLSLAARDTQYF. In DNA form, the CDR3 reads TGCAGTGGTTTGAGTCTAGCGGCTAGGGATACGCAGTATTTT.

This clonotype occurred a few times. V is TRBV13 and J is TRBJ2-3; D gene unclear. This CDR3 has 14 amino acids. Trimming removed 5 bases at V and 5 bases at J, with 14 bases between. Germline loops: CDR1 PRHDT, CDR2 FYEKMQ (reference sequence). The CDR3 loop reads CASSPPRAGDTQYF. The CDR3 nucleotides read TGTGCCAGCAGCCCCCCCCGGGCAGGAGATACGCAGTATTTT.

This clonotype was observed a handful of times. As DNA, the CDR3 is TGCAGTGCTAGAGATCTAGGTGTCTATAATTCACCCCTCCACTTT. Translating gives CSARDLGVYNSPLHF. This chain connects TRBV20-1 to TRBJ1-6; D remains unclear. Germline loops: CDR1 DFQATT, CDR2 SNEGSKA (reference sequence). The CDR3 is made up of 15 amino acids. V was trimmed by 0 bases and J by 3 bases, leaving 9 bases between them.

Many counts were recorded for this clonotype. The V and J genes are TRBV7-9 and TRBJ2-7; maybe TRBD2 (5 bases). Germline CDR1 is SEHNR and CDR2 is FQNEAQ (reference sequence). Trimming stripped 0 bases from V and 6 bases from J, with 6 bases between. The CDR3 runs 12 residues. CDR3 region: CASSLAGIEQYF. CDR3 in DNA: TGTGCCAGCAGCTTAGCCGGGATCGAGCAGTACTTC.

This clonotype was seen many times. The chain links TRBV7-2 to TRBJ2-3, with TRBD2 identical over 8 bases. Trimming took 3 bases from V and 1 from J; bases not matched to a gene: 12. The CDR3 length is 18 residues. Germline V gives CDR1 SGHTA, CDR2 FQGNSA. The CDR3 reads CASSFRSDPSGRTDTQYF. The CDR3 bases are TGTGCCAGCAGCTTCCGCTCGGACCCTAGCGGGCGCACAGATACGCAGTATTTT.